The present TCR beta chain was sequenced within a study of TIL therapy for anti-PD-1-resistant metastatic lung cancer. Time point defined: pre-treatment sample, taken before nivolumab and TIL therapy. Adults with stage 4 NSCLC were enrolled in a phase I trial. CDR1 and CDR2 (germline): KGHSH, LQKENI. The CDR3 length is 13 residues. With 4 bases removed from V and 2 bases from J, the gap between germline ends came to 6 bases. The immunoSEQ assay was v3. Using immunoSEQ multiplex PCR, the repertoire was profiled, and TCRdb retains in-frame clones only, with some absent. The sample includes about 53,000 clones, 70% to 75% of them seen just once.

This TCR was sampled from a person between 30 and 79 years old with non-small cell lung cancer. The V call is TRBV18, the J call TRBJ1-3, with a tentative D call TRBD1 (5 bases). The source material was blood, sampled at baseline. CDR3: CASSRGTGNTIYF. The CDR3 DNA follows: TGTGCCAGCTCACGGGGGACTGGAAACACCATATATTTT.